Shown below are 13 T cell receptor beta chains from a single sample sequenced in a study of T cell responses to AZD1222 COVID-19 vaccine. Sequencing was performed with immunoSEQ multiplex PCR; in TCRdb, only in-frame clones are kept and a portion is missing. Of 110,000 or so clones detected, over 75% appear once; the ten largest clones hold 4.2%. Source: peripheral blood, taken 28 days after the second dose of the MenACWY control vaccine. Receptor source: an adult who received the MenACWY meningococcal vaccine as a control.

The rearrangement joins TRBV5-5 to TRBJ2-5, with 7 bases that match TRBD1. V dropped 4 bases and J dropped 2; count of bases not matched to a gene: 11. Germline V gives CDR1 SGHKS, CDR2 YYEKEE (reference sequence). This CDR3 is built from 16 residues. The CDR3 coding sequence is TGTGCCAGCAGCGAAGGACAGGTCTGGAGTCAAGAGACCCAGTACTTC. Protein sequence: CASSEGQVWSQETQYF.

This sequence joins TRBV4-1 and TRBJ2-1, with 8 bases identical to TRBD2. The CDR3 loop spans 15 amino acids. Germline V lookup: CDR1 MGHRA, CDR2 YSYEKL. With 6 bases clipped from V and 8 bases from J, the junction kept 12 bases outside the gene matches. This CDR3 is CASRVEREIWYEQFF. In DNA form, the CDR3 reads TGCGCCAGCAGAGTTGAGCGGGAGATTTGGTATGAGCAGTTCTTC.

V and J are TRBV6-2 or TRBV6-3 and TRBJ1-1; 7 bases map to TRBD1. The germline CDR1 and CDR2 sequences are MNHEY and SVGEGT. This CDR3 spans 14 amino acids. V lost 5 bases, J lost 4 bases, and 7 bases stayed unmatched. CDR3 bases: TGTGCCAGCAGTAGACACAGGGGAGGCACTGAAGCTTTCTTT. This sequence encodes CASSRHRGGTEAFF.

The chain is built from TRBV29-1 and TRBJ2-1, with 7 bases lining up with TRBD2. The germline CDR1 and CDR2 sequences are SQVTM and ANQGSEA. This CDR3 has 14 residues. The CDR3 coding sequence is TGCTGGGGTAGCGGGTTTGTTTCTTACAATGAGCAGTTCTTC. Its protein is CWGSGFVSYNEQFF.

The chain has TRBV5-1 and TRBJ1-2; unclear D gene. V lost 4 bases, J lost 4 bases, and 11 bases lay in between. There are 13 residues in the CDR3. Germline CDR1 reads SGHRS; CDR2 reads YFSETQ. The CDR3 sequence: CASSIAPIYGYTF. CDR3 DNA sequence: TGCGCCAGCAGCATAGCCCCTATCTATGGCTACACCTTC.

This chain uses TRBV18 with TRBJ2-2; 12 bases line up with TRBD2. Germline V CDR1 and CDR2: KGHSH, LQKENI. J lost 6 bases, V lost 3 bases, and 11 bases had no gene match. CDR3 length: 18 residues. The CDR3 DNA reads as TGTGCCAGCTCACCTAGACTAGCGGGAGACTCGAGGGCCGGGGAGCTGTTTTTT. This codes for CASSPRLAGDSRAGELFF. Combining the CDR3 with reference TRBV18 and TRBJ2-2 gives the whole variable domain NAGVMQNPRHLVRRRGQEARLRCSPMKGHSHVYWYRQLPEEGLKFMVYLQKENIIDESGMPKERFSAEFPKEGPSILRIQQVVRGDSAAYFCASSPRLAGDSRAGELFFGEGSRLTVL.

The chain has TRBV28 and TRBJ1-5, with D maybe TRBD1 (5 bases). CDR1 is MDHEN, CDR2 SYDVKM, per germline. The CDR3 sequence is 13 residues long. Trimming pared 8 bases from V and 0 bases from J, leaving 8 bases between. CDR3 DNA sequence: TGTGCCAGCGGGACGGATAGCAATCAGCCCCAGCATTTT. Its translation is CASGTDSNQPQHF.

This rearrangement joins TRBV28 to TRBJ1-2; TRBD1 agrees at 7 bases. This CDR3 contains 14 residues. Trimming cost V 6 bases and J 4 bases; bases outside gene matches: 8. The germline V gene has CDR1 MDHEN and CDR2 SYDVKM. The CDR3 loop is CASRPGQPGYGYTF. As DNA, the CDR3 is TGTGCCAGCAGGCCGGGACAGCCAGGCTATGGCTACACCTTC.

V gene TRBV10-3 combines with J gene TRBJ1-2, with 9 nucleotides matching TRBD1. The V gene's germline CDR1 is ENHRY and CDR2 SYGVKD. Trimming cost V 6 bases and J 6 bases; bases outside gene matches: 8. The CDR3 is 14 amino acids. The CDR3 bases are TGTGCCATCAGCAGGGAAGACAGGGGGGATGGCTACACCTTC. The encoded protein is CAISREDRGDGYTF.

This clone was seen once. The chain recombines TRBV6-2 or TRBV6-3 with TRBJ2-5; D is perhaps TRBD2 (6 bases). Germline V gives CDR1 MNHEY, CDR2 SVGEGT. This CDR3 region has 14 residues. Trimming pared 6 bases from V and 5 bases from J, leaving 16 bases between. The CDR3 DNA reads TGTGCCAGCAGCCCAGAGGAGGGCTGGGAGACCCAGTACTTC. Its protein product is CASSPEEGWETQYF.

This clone was recorded a few times. This chain links TRBV27 with TRBJ2-1; perhaps TRBD2 as D (7 bases). V lost 5 bases and J 7 bases, leaving 24 bases between the germline ends. The CDR3 extends over 17 amino acids. Per the germline V gene, CDR1 is MNHEY and CDR2 is SMNVEV (reference sequence). CDR3 DNA sequence: TGTGCCAGCAGTGCAAGGTCATCCGGGGGGCCGTTGAATGAGCAGTTCTTC. It is translated as CASSARSSGGPLNEQFF.

The chain combines TRBV5-5 with TRBJ2-1; D call uncertain. CDR1 and CDR2 (germline): SGHKS, YYEKEE (reference sequence). V was pared by 1 base and J by 0 bases, with 8 bases between. The length of the CDR3 is 15 residues. DNA of the CDR3: TGTGCCAGCAGCTTGCGCACTACCTCCTACAATGAGCAGTTCTTC. Protein sequence: CASSLRTTSYNEQFF.

The chain couples TRBV6-5 to TRBJ1-1; 7 positions match TRBD1. The junction had 9 bases not matched to a gene; V was cut back by 6 bases and J by 11 bases. The germline gives CDR1 MNHEY, CDR2 SVGAGI. The length of the CDR3 is 12 residues. The CDR3 loop is CASSDKQGSAFF. The CDR3 nucleotides read TGTGCCAGCAGCGACAAACAGGGGAGTGCTTTCTTT.